This TCR beta chain appears in the sequencing data of a study of CD8 T cells in ankylosing spondylitis. Findings and caveats of the study: Researchers reportedly found disease-linked clones significantly enriched in matched ankylosing spondylitis synovial fluid. There were earlier reports of some motif variants in reactive arthritis synovial fluid and blood. Seemingly characteristic of ankylosing spondylitis blood was a TCR beta motif consisting of fewer than 10 highly homologous variants.

Researchers built TCR beta libraries using quantitative 5'-RACE with molecular barcodes. TCRdb reprocessed the 5' RACE reads via MiXCR and lists one record per CDR3 protein. The sample has fewer than 550,000 distinct CDR3 sequences, roughly 5.3% seen once. This clonotype was recorded many times. As yet, its antigen is unknown. Sequencing was done on a sample of blood, either unsorted or a sorted T cell fraction (not recorded which). This receptor was obtained from a male donor with ankylosing spondylitis.

The CDR3, as DNA: TGCAGTGCTAGAGATCCACGCGGCATGTCCGGGGAGCTGTTTTTT. This gives the protein CSARDPRGMSGELFF. The chain has TRBV20-1 and TRBJ2-2, with unresolved D. The CDR3 length is 15 residues. CDR1 is DFQATT, CDR2 SNEGSKA, per germline (reference sequence). Trimming left V 0 bases short and J 6 bases short, with 14 bases between.